The source of this T cell receptor beta chain is a study of Ad26.COV2.S vaccination and SARS-CoV-2 variants. Libraries were prepared by immunoSEQ multiplex PCR; TCRdb keeps only in-frame clonotypes and omits some of them. The repertoire includes 300,000 to 400,000 clones, about nine tenths of them detected once, and 3.4% sits in the top ten. Germline V gives CDR1 SGHTA, CDR2 FQGTGA. The V end was cut by 0 bases, the J end by 5 bases, with 17 bases between. The CDR3 length is 17 residues. Treatment of the sample: some 20 received Ad26.COV2.S at low or high dose, single or two shots; several received placebo; per-sample allocation not given. At day 63 after the first vaccine or placebo injection, samples were drawn. The study used a vaccine consisting of an Ad26 vector that expressed Wuhan-strain SARS-CoV-2 spike.

The specimen comprised peripheral blood, sampled in a trial of Ad26.COV2.S vaccine versus placebo. The receptor comes from a person aged 18-65 years who received the Ad26.COV2.S COVID-19 vaccine or a placebo. The genes are TRBV7-3 and TRBJ2-1; D uncertain. The CDR3 sequence: CASSLTGSALENNEQFF. CDR3 sequence (DNA): TGTGCCAGCAGCTTAACTGGTTCGGCGTTGGAAAACAATGAGCAGTTCTTC.